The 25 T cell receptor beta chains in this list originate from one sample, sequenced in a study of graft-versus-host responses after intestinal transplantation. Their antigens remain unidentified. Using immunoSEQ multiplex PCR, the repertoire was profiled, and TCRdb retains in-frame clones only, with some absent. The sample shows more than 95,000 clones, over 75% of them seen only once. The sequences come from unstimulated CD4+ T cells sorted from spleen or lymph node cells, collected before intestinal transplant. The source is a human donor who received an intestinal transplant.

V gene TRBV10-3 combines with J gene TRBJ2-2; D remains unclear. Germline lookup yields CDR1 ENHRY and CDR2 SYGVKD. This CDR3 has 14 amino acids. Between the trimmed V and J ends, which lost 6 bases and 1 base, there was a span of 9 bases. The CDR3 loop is CAIRAGQNTGELFF. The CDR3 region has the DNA TGTGCCATCAGGGCAGGCCAGAACACCGGGGAGCTGTTTTTT.

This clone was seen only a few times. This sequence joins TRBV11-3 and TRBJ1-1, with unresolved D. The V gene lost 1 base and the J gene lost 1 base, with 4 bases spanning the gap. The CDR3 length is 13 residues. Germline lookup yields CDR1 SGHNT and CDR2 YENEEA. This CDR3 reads CASSLVGNTEAFF. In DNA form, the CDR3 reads TGTGCCAGCAGCTTAGTTGGGAACACTGAAGCTTTCTTT.

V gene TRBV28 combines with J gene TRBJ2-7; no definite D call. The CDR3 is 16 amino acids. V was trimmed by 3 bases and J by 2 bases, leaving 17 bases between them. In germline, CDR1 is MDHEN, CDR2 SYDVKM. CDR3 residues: CASSFFLATLTYEQYF. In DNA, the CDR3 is TGTGCCAGCAGTTTTTTCCTCGCGACACTTACCTACGAGCAGTACTTC.

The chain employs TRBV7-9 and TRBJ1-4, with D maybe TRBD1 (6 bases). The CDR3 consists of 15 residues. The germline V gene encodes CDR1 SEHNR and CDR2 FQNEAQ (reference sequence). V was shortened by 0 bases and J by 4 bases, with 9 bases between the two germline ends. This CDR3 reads CASSLAGRGNEKLFF. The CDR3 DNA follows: TGTGCCAGCAGCTTAGCGGGCAGGGGTAATGAAAAACTGTTTTTT.

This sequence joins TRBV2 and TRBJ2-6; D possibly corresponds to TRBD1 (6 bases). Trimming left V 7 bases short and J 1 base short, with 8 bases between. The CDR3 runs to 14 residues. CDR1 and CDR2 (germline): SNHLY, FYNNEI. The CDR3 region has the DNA TGTGCCAGCAACAGGGAATCTGGGGCCAACGTCCTGACTTTC. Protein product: CASNRESGANVLTF.

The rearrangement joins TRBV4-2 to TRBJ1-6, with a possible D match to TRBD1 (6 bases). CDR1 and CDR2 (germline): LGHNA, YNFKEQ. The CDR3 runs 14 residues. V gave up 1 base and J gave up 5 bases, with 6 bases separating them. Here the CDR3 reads CASSQAGDNSPLHF. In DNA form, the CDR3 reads TGTGCCAGCAGCCAAGCAGGGGATAATTCACCCCTCCACTTT.

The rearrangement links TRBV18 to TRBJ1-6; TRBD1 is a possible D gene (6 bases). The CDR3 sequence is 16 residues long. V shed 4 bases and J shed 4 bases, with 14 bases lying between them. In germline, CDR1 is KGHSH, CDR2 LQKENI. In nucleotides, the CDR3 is TGTGCCAGCTCACAACTAGGGACAAGTTATAATTCACCCCTCCACTTT. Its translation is CASSQLGTSYNSPLHF.

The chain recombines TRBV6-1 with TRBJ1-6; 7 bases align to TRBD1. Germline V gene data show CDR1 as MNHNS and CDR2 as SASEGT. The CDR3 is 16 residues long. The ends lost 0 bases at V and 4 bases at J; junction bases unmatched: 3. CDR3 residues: CASSEALGQYNSPLHF. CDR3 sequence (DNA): TGTGCCAGCAGTGAAGCTTTGGGACAGTATAATTCACCCCTCCACTTT.

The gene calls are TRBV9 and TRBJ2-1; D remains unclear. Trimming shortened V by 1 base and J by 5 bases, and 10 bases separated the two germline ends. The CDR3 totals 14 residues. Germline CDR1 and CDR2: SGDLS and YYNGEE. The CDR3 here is CASSVFPDDNEQFF. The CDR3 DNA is TGTGCCAGCAGCGTATTCCCCGATGACAATGAGCAGTTCTTC.

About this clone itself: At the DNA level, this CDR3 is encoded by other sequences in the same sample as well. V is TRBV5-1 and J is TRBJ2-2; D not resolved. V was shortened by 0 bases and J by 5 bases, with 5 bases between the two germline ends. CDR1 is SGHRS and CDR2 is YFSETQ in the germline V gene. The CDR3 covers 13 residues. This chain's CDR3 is CASSLVGTGELFF. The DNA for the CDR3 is TGCGCCAGCAGCTTGGTGGGGACCGGGGAGCTGTTTTTT.

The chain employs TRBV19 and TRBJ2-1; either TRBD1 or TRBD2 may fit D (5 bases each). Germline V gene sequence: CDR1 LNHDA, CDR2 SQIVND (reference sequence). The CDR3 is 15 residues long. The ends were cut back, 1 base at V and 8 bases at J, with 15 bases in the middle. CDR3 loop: CASSIVQGVRHEQFF. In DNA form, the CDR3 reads TGTGCCAGTAGTATAGTTCAGGGAGTTAGGCATGAGCAGTTCTTC. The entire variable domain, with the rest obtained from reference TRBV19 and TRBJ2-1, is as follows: DGGITQSPKYLFRKEGQNVTLSCEQNLNHDAMYWYRQDPGQGLRLIYYSQIVNDFQKGDIAEGYSVSREKKESFPLTVTSAQKNPTAFYLCASSIVQGVRHEQFFGPGTRLTVL.

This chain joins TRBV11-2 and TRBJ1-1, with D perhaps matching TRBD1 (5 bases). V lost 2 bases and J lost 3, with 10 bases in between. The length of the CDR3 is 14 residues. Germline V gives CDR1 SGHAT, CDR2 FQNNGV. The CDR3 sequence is CASSLQQGYTEAFF. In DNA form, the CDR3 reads TGTGCCAGCAGCTTACAGCAGGGATACACTGAAGCTTTCTTT. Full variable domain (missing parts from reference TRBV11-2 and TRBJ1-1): EAGVAQSPRYKIIEKRQSVAFWCNPISGHATLYWYQQILGQGPKLLIQFQNNGVVDDSQLPKDRFSAERLKGVDSTLKIQPAKLEDSAVYLCASSLQQGYTEAFFGQGTRLTVV.

CDR3 loop: CASSLYSQGETQYF. The CDR3 DNA reads as TGTGCCAGCAGCTTGTACTCTCAGGGGGAGACCCAGTACTTC. This chain connects TRBV5-4 to TRBJ2-5; TRBD1 might be the D (6 bases). CDR1 is SGHNT and CDR2 is YYREEE in the germline V gene (reference sequence). This CDR3 comprises 14 residues. V gave up 1 base and J gave up 5 bases, with 12 bases separating them. Using reference TRBV5-4 and TRBJ2-5 for the parts outside the CDR3, the full variable domain is ETGVTQSPTHLIKTRGQQVTLRCSSQSGHNTVSWYQQALGQGPQFIFQYYREEENGRGNFPPRFSGLQFPNYSSELNVNALELDDSALYLCASSLYSQGETQYFGPGTRLLVL.

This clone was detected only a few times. The CDR3 DNA reads as TGTGCCAGCAGAAGCGGGGGCAGATACAATGAGCAGTTCTTC. Its protein product is CASRSGGRYNEQFF. V and J are TRBV6-5 and TRBJ2-1; 8 nucleotides match TRBD2. Per the germline V gene, CDR1 is MNHEY and CDR2 is SVGAGI. CDR3 length: 14 residues. Trimming at V came to 6 bases and at J to 4 bases, leaving 5 bases not matched to a gene.

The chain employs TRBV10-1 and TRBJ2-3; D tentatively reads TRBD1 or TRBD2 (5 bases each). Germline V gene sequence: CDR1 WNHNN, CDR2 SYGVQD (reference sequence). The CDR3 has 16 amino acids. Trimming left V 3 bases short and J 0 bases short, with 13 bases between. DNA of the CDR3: TGCGCCAGCAGTGACGGGGCGTTACGGAGCACAGATACGCAGTATTTT. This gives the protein CASSDGALRSTDTQYF.

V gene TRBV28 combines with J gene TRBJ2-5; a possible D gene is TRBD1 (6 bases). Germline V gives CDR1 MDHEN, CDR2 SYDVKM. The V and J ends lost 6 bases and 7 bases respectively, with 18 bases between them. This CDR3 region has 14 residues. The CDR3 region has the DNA TGTGCCAGCAGGTTGGGGGCCGCGATATGGACCCAGTACTTC. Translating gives CASRLGAAIWTQYF.

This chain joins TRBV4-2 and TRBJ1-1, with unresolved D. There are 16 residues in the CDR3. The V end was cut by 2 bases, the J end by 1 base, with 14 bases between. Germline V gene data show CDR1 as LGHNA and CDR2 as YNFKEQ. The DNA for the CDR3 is TGTGCCAGCAGCCAATTCCTAGCGGCGACGAACACTGAAGCTTTCTTT. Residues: CASSQFLAATNTEAFF.

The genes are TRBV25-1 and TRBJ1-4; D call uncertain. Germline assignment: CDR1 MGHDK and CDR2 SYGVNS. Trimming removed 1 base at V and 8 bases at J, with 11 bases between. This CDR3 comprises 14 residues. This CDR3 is CASSEFNQDEKLFF. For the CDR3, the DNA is TGTGCCAGCAGTGAATTCAACCAAGACGAAAAACTGTTTTTT.

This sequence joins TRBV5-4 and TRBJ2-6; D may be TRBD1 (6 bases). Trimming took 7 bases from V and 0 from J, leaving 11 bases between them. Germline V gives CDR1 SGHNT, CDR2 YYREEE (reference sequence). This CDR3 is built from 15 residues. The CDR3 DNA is TGTGCCAGCTCCGGACAGCCCTCTGGGGCCAACGTCCTGACTTTC. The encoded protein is CASSGQPSGANVLTF.

CDR3 bases: TGCGCCAGCAGCTGGGCCGGGGGGCTTCCCACGGAGACCCAGTACTTC. It translates to CASSWAGGLPTETQYF. The chain employs TRBV5-1 and TRBJ2-5, with D maybe TRBD2 (7 bases). Germline V CDR1 and CDR2: SGHRS, YFSETQ. The germline V and J ends were trimmed by 3 bases and 5 bases, with 20 bases remaining between them. CDR3 size: 16 residues.

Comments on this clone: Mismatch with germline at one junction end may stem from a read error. CDR3 DNA sequence: TGTGCCAGCAGTGTCAACGACCGCTATGTCTACACCTTC. Translated, it gives CASSVNDRYVYTF. The chain links TRBV6-5 to TRBJ1-2, with no clear D. Germline lookup yields CDR1 MNHEY and CDR2 SVGAGI. The CDR3 has 13 amino acids.

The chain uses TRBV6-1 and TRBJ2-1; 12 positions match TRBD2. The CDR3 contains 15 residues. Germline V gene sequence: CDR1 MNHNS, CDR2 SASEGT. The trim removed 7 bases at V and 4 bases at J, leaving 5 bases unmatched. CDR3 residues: CASTETSGGYNEQFF. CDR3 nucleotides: TGTGCCAGCACAGAAACTAGCGGGGGGTACAATGAGCAGTTCTTC.

The CDR3 here is CASSPPGSGGRGTEAFF. CDR3 sequence (DNA): TGTGCCAGCTCACCACCGGGTTCGGGGGGGCGCGGGACTGAAGCTTTCTTT. This chain connects TRBV18 to TRBJ1-1, with a weak D call TRBD1 (6 bases). Germline V gene data show CDR1 as KGHSH and CDR2 as LQKENI. This CDR3 is 17 amino acids long. The germline V and J ends were trimmed by 0 bases and 5 bases, with 19 bases remaining between them.

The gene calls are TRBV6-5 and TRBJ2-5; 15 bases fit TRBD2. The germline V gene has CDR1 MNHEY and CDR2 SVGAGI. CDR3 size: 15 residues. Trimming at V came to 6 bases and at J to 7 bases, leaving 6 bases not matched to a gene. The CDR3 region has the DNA TGTGCCAGCAGATCTCCGGGACTAGCGGGAGGGACCCAGTACTTC. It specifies CASRSPGLAGGTQYF.

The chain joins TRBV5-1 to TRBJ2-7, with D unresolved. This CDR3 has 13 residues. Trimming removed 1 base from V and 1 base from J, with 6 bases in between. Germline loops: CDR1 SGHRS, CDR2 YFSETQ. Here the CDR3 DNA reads TGCGCCAGCAGCTTGTCACCGTCCTACGAGCAGTACTTC. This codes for CASSLSPSYEQYF.